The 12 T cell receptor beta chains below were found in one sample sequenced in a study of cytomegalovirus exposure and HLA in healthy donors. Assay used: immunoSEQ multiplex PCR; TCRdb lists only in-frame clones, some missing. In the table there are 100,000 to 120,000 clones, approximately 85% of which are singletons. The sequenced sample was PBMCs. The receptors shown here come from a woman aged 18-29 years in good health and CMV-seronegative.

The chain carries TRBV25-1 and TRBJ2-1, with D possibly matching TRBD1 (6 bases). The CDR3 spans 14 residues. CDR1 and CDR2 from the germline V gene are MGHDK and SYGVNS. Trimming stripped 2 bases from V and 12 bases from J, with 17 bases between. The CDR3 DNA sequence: TGTGCCAGCAGTGAAGAAGATTATGGGGGCGGGCAGTTCTTC. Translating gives CASSEEDYGGGQFF.

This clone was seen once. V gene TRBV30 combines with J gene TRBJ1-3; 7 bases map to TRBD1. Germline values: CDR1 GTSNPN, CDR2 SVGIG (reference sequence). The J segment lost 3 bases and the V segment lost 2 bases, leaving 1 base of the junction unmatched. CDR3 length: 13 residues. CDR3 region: CAWSRQGGNTIYF. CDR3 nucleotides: TGTGCCTGGAGTCGACAGGGTGGAAACACCATATATTTT.

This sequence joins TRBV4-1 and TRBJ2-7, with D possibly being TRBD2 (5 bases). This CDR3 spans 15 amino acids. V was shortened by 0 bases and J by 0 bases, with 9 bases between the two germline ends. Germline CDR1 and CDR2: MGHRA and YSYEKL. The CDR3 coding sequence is TGCGCCAGCAGCCAAGAGTCGGCGGGCTCCTACGAGCAGTACTTC. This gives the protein CASSQESAGSYEQYF.

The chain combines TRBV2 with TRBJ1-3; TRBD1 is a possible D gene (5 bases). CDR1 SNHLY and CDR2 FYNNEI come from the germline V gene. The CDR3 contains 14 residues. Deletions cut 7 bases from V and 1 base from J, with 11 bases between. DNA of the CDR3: TGTGCCAGCATCCCCCGGGGGTCTGGAAACACCATATATTTT. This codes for CASIPRGSGNTIYF.

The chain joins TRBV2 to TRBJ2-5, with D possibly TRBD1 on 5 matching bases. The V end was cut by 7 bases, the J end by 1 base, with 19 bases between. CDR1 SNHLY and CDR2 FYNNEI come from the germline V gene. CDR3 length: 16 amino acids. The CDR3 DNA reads TGTGCCAGCACCGGGCCCTCTACAGGCGCCCAAGAGACCCAGTACTTC. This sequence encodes CASTGPSTGAQETQYF.

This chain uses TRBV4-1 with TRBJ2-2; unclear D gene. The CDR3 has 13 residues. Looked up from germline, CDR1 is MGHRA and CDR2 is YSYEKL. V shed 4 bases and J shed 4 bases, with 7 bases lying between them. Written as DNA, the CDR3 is TGCGCCAGCAGCCTATCGGGCACCGGGGAGCTGTTTTTT. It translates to CASSLSGTGELFF.

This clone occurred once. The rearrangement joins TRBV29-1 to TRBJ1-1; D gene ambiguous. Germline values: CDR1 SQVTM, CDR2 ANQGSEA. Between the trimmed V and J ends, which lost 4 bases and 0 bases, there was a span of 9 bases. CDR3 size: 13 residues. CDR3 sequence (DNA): TGCAGCGTTGCGGGTCTGATGAACACTGAAGCTTTCTTT. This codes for CSVAGLMNTEAFF.

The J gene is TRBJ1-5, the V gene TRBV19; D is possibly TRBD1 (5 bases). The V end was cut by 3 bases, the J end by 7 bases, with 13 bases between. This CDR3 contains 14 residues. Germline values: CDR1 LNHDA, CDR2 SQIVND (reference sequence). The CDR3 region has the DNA TGTGCCAGTAGTATGTTCCAGGGAGGGCAGCCCCAGCATTTT. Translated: CASSMFQGGQPQHF.

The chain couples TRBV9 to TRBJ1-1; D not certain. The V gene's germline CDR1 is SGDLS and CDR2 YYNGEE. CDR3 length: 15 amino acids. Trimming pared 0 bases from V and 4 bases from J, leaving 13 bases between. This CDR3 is CASSVDGESGTEAFF. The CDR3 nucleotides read TGTGCCAGCAGCGTAGACGGGGAAAGCGGCACTGAAGCTTTCTTT.

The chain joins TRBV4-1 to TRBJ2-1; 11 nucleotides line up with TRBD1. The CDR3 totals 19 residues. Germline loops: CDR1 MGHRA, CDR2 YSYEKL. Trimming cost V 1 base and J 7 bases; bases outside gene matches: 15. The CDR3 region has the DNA TGCGCCAGCAGCCAAGCCACGCGGGTGGGACAGGGGGGTTTGAATGAGCAGTTCTTC. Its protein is CASSQATRVGQGGLNEQFF.

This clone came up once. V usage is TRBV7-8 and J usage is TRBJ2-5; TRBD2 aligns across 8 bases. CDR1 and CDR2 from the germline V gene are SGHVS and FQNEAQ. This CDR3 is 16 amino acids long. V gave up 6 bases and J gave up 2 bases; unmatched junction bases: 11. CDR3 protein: CASRASGPVSQETQYF. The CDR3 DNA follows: TGTGCCAGCAGGGCTAGCGGGCCGGTATCTCAAGAGACCCAGTACTTC.

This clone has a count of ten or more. The CDR3 DNA follows: TGTGCCAGCAGTGAAGGGGAAGGGACAGGGGGAGAGACCCAGTACTTC. Its protein product is CASSEGEGTGGETQYF. The gene calls are TRBV6-1 and TRBJ2-5; the match to TRBD1 covers 11 bases. CDR1 MNHNS and CDR2 SASEGT come from the germline V gene. J was trimmed by 4 bases and V by 1 base; bases with no gene match: 5. The CDR3 consists of 16 residues.